The 27 T cell receptor beta chains given below trace back to one sample, sequenced in a study of blood T cells in healthy people across ages. A J-beta primer mix and a sample-barcoded 5' primer were used in a second PCR of about 6 to 12 cycles. TCRdb passed the 5' RACE reads through MiXCR, listing each CDR3 protein once. Of about 1,800,000 distinct CDR3 sequences listed, 28% are singletons. The material sequenced was blood. Receptors were obtained from a woman aged 25-40 years in good health.

This clonotype was counted only a few times. The rearrangement joins TRBV5-5 to TRBJ2-1, with 7 bases fitting TRBD2. The CDR3 sequence is 15 residues long. Trimming at V came to 0 bases and at J to 12 bases, leaving 12 bases not matched to a gene. Germline CDR1 and CDR2: SGHKS and YYEKEE (reference sequence). DNA for the CDR3: TGTGCCAGCAGCTTGGGACTAGCCCTAGGGCCCGCGCAGTTCTTC. It encodes CASSLGLALGPAQFF. Combining the CDR3 with reference TRBV5-5 and TRBJ2-1 gives the whole variable domain DAGVTQSPTHLIKTRGQQVTLRCSPISGHKSVSWYQQVLGQGPQFIFQYYEKEERGRGNFPDRFSARQFPNYSSELNVNALLLGDSALYLCASSLGLALGPAQFFGPGTRLTVL.

The chain combines TRBV2 with TRBJ2-1; D is perhaps TRBD2 (5 bases). Germline V lookup: CDR1 SNHLY, CDR2 FYNNEI. CDR3 size: 13 residues. V lost 3 bases and J lost 9, with 12 bases in between. The CDR3 sequence is CASSEIVRGEQFF. The CDR3 DNA reads TGTGCCAGCAGTGAGATCGTACGGGGTGAGCAGTTCTTC.

This clonotype has at least ten counts. The rearrangement joins TRBV10-3 to TRBJ2-7; 10 bases are a match to TRBD2. V shed 6 bases and J 3 bases; nucleotides not matched to a gene: 14. The CDR3 runs to 17 residues. Per germline, CDR1 ENHRY and CDR2 SYGVKD. The CDR3 loop reads CAIRGALAGVADYEQYF. The CDR3 DNA sequence: TGTGCCATCAGGGGGGCCCTAGCGGGAGTAGCGGACTACGAGCAGTACTTC.

This clonotype has a count of ten or more. V gene TRBV20-1 combines with J gene TRBJ2-7; possible D gene TRBD2, 5 bases. The CDR3 loop spans 12 amino acids. V gave up 3 bases and J gave up 4 bases, with 10 bases separating them. Germline V gene lookup returns CDR1 DFQATT and CDR2 SNEGSKA (reference sequence). CDR3 region: CSASVGGYEQYF. In DNA, the CDR3 is TGCAGTGCTAGTGTAGGCGGGTACGAGCAGTACTTC.

This clonotype was counted once. V and J are TRBV12-3 or TRBV12-4 and TRBJ2-5, with 10 nucleotides matching TRBD2. The V and J ends lost 7 bases and 5 bases, in that order; junction bases with no gene match: 16. The CDR3 runs 17 residues. The CDR3: CASNRARAGGLGETQYF. CDR3 sequence (DNA): TGTGCCAGCAATCGGGCTCGAGCGGGGGGGCTCGGGGAGACCCAGTACTTC.

This clonotype was observed a handful of times. Being one base from a much bigger clone, this may be a read error. V usage is TRBV10-3 and J usage is TRBJ2-7, with D uncertain. The germline V gene encodes CDR1 ENHRY and CDR2 SYGVKD. The CDR3 runs to 12 residues. V was clipped by 2 bases and J by 6 bases, with 8 bases between them. The CDR3 region has the DNA TGTGCCATCAGTGAGAAGAGTTCCGAGCAGTACTTC. Its protein is CAISEKSSEQYF.

This chain's CDR3 is CSALRGQSRTEAFF. CDR3 nucleotide sequence: TGCAGTGCCCTCCGGGGACAGTCAAGGACTGAAGCTTTCTTT. This chain connects TRBV20-1 to TRBJ1-1; 7 bases map to TRBD1. Germline assignment: CDR1 DFQATT and CDR2 SNEGSKA (reference sequence). With V trimmed by 6 bases and J by 5 bases, 12 bases remained unmatched. CDR3 size: 14 residues.

The table lists this clonotype with many counts. The chain has TRBV20-1 and TRBJ2-5; no firm D call. This CDR3 has 10 amino acids. Germline-derived CDR1 and CDR2 are DFQATT and SNEGSKA (reference sequence). The V end lost 6 bases, the J end lost 2 bases, and 4 bases lay between the germline ends. CDR3: CSAYQETQYF. The CDR3 region has the DNA TGCAGTGCCTATCAAGAGACCCAGTACTTC.

The CDR3 bases are TGTGCCAGCAGCCGGAATGGGGGCGGCACAGATACGCAGTATTTT. It translates to CASSRNGGGTDTQYF. V is TRBV7-6 and J is TRBJ2-3; the D gene is possibly TRBD1 (6 bases). The V gene lost 5 bases and the J gene lost 1 base, with 13 bases spanning the gap. CDR3 length: 15 residues. Germline values: CDR1 SGHVS, CDR2 FNYEAQ.

This clonotype was seen more than once but under ten times. The chain combines TRBV30 with TRBJ2-1; the match to TRBD2 covers 7 bases. J gave up 1 base and V 0 bases, and 3 bases lay outside the gene matches. This CDR3 has 15 amino acids. CDR1 is GTSNPN and CDR2 is SVGIG in the germline V gene (reference sequence). Here the CDR3 DNA reads TGTGCCTGGAGTGTTGTTAGCGGGTCCTACAATGAGCAGTTCTTC. This gives the protein CAWSVVSGSYNEQFF. The full variable domain, in which reference TRBV30 and TRBJ2-1 provide the parts outside the CDR3, is SQTIHQWPATLVQPVGSPLSLECTVEGTSNPNLYWYRQAAGRGLQLLFYSVGIGQISSEVPQNLSASRPQDRQFILSSKKLLLSDSGFYLCAWSVVSGSYNEQFFGPGTRLTVL.

V and J are TRBV9 and TRBJ2-1; D possibly matches TRBD1 or TRBD2 (5 bases each). The CDR3 is made up of 12 amino acids. Trimming removed 0 bases from V and 15 bases from J, with 13 bases in between. Per the germline V gene, CDR1 is SGDLS and CDR2 is YYNGEE. Here the CDR3 reads CASSVDLGRPFF. In nucleotides, the CDR3 is TGTGCCAGCAGCGTAGACCTGGGACGACCGTTCTTC.

There are many counts of this clonotype. The rearrangement joins TRBV12-3 or TRBV12-4 to TRBJ1-6; D not resolved. V was cut by 5 bases and J by 10 bases, with 18 bases left in between. CDR3 length: 15 residues. DNA for the CDR3: TGTGCCAGCAGTACCTCTGGAGGGTTGGGGTCACCCCTCCACTTT. Translated, it gives CASSTSGGLGSPLHF.

This sequence joins TRBV7-2 and TRBJ2-7; D is undetermined. Germline V lookup: CDR1 SGHTA, CDR2 FQGNSA. The CDR3 is made up of 12 amino acids. The V gene lost 4 bases and the J gene lost 6 bases, with 10 bases spanning the gap. This chain's CDR3 is CASSSSYGEQYF. CDR3 nucleotides: TGTGCCAGCAGCTCCTCCTATGGCGAGCAGTACTTC.

This chain uses TRBV10-3 with TRBJ1-2; a possible D gene is TRBD1 (5 bases). CDR1 ENHRY and CDR2 SYGVKD come from the germline V gene. The CDR3 sequence is 15 residues long. V was trimmed by 0 bases and J by 4 bases, leaving 12 bases between them. CDR3 coding DNA: TGTGCCATCAGTGAGTCGAAGGGGACGGGCTATGGCTACACCTTC. This encodes CAISESKGTGYGYTF.

This clonotype was seen many times. The chain recombines TRBV6-1 with TRBJ2-7; no definite D call. The ends were cut back, 2 bases at V and 7 bases at J, with 6 bases in the middle. Per the germline V gene, CDR1 is MNHNS and CDR2 is SASEGT. CDR3 length equals 11 residues. The chain's CDR3 is CASSERTEQYF. DNA of the CDR3: TGTGCCAGCAGTGAACGAACGGAGCAGTACTTC.

This clonotype showed up just a few times. One end of the junction does not line up with germline, which may come from a read error. J is TRBJ2-1 and V is TRBV6-2 or TRBV6-3; 14 positions agree with TRBD2. This CDR3 is built from 16 residues. Per the germline V gene, CDR1 is MNHEY and CDR2 is SVGEGT. The CDR3 here is CASSHSTSGGANEQFF. The CDR3, as DNA: TGTGCCAGCAGTCACTCGACTAGCGGGGGGGCAAACGAGCAGTTCTTC.

The chain combines TRBV19 with TRBJ2-7, with TRBD1 matching 8 bases. The CDR3 loop spans 13 amino acids. CDR1 is LNHDA and CDR2 is SQIVND in the germline V gene (reference sequence). V lost 11 bases and J lost 3; bases outside the gene matches: 9. Written as DNA, the CDR3 is TGTGCCGCCAGCGCAGGGGGCGACTACGAGCAGTACTTC. It translates to CAASAGGDYEQYF.

This clonotype has only a few counts. The rearrangement uses TRBV18 and TRBJ1-1, with D perhaps matching TRBD1 (5 bases). The CDR3 is 15 residues long. Trimming cost V 6 bases and J 1 base, with 15 bases left between them. Germline V gene lookup returns CDR1 KGHSH and CDR2 LQKENI. The CDR3 coding sequence is TGTGCCAGCTCTCATAGCCGGGGCCCGAACACTGAAGCTTTCTTT. This codes for CASSHSRGPNTEAFF.

The J gene is TRBJ2-2, the V gene TRBV20-1, with 11 bases identical to TRBD2. This CDR3 is 18 amino acids long. J was trimmed by 1 base and V by 0 bases; bases with no gene match: 7. Looked up from germline, CDR1 is DFQATT and CDR2 is SNEGSKA (reference sequence). This CDR3 reads CSARDTSGSSGNTGELFF. In nucleotides, the CDR3 is TGCAGTGCTAGAGATACTAGCGGGAGTTCAGGGAACACCGGGGAGCTGTTTTTT.

V and J are TRBV5-1 and TRBJ2-3, with D maybe TRBD2 (5 bases). Germline V gives CDR1 SGHRS, CDR2 YFSETQ. V dropped 4 bases and J dropped 2 bases, with 20 bases sitting between them. The CDR3 is 17 amino acids. Here the CDR3 reads CASSVRRLASATDTQYF. Here the CDR3 DNA reads TGCGCCAGCAGCGTGCGAAGGCTAGCCTCTGCCACAGATACGCAGTATTTT. Full variable domain (outside the CDR3, taken from reference TRBV5-1 and TRBJ2-3): KAGVTQTPRYLIKTRGQQVTLSCSPISGHRSVSWYQQTPGQGLQFLFEYFSETQRNKGNFPGRFSGRQFSNSRSEMNVSTLELGDSALYLCASSVRRLASATDTQYFGPGTRLTVL.

Only a few counts were recorded for this clonotype. CDR3 sequence: CASSYSWASYNEQFF. CDR3 nucleotides: TGTGCCAGCAGTTACTCTTGGGCTAGCTACAATGAGCAGTTCTTC. The V call is TRBV6-5, the J call TRBJ2-1; D is undetermined. Germline lookup yields CDR1 MNHEY and CDR2 SVGAGI. This CDR3 is built from 15 residues. With 0 bases removed from V and 3 bases from J, the gap between germline ends came to 9 bases.

This clonotype was counted ten times or more. The V and J genes are TRBV28 and TRBJ1-2; 9 bases fit TRBD1. The CDR3 contains 13 residues. V was clipped by 6 bases and J by 7 bases; unmatched bases: 6. Germline CDR1 MDHEN, CDR2 SYDVKM. The CDR3, as DNA: TGTGCCAGCAGACCCGACAGGGGGGTTGGCTACACCTTC. This encodes CASRPDRGVGYTF.

The chain combines TRBV3-1 with TRBJ2-5, with D hard to call. The V and J ends lost 2 bases and 5 bases respectively, with 12 bases between them. Germline V CDR1 and CDR2: LGHDT, YNNKEL (reference sequence). This CDR3 comprises 14 residues. This CDR3 is CASSQTGYRETQYF. In DNA, the CDR3 is TGTGCCAGCAGCCAAACGGGTTATCGTGAGACCCAGTACTTC.

This clonotype has more than one count but fewer than ten. DNA of the CDR3: TGCAGTGCAAGGACTAGCAGAGAGACCCAGTACTTC. It translates to CSARTSRETQYF. The rearrangement links TRBV20-1 to TRBJ2-5, with 8 positions matching TRBD2. The V segment lost 6 bases and the J segment 4 bases; nucleotides outside the gene matches: 4. The germline V gene encodes CDR1 DFQATT and CDR2 SNEGSKA (reference sequence). The CDR3 consists of 12 residues.

This chain connects TRBV7-2 to TRBJ2-1; 9 bases fit TRBD2. Germline-derived CDR1 and CDR2 are SGHTA and FQGNSA. The CDR3 runs to 20 residues. The V gene end was trimmed by 1 base and the J gene end by 1 base; junction bases not matched to a gene: 14. This CDR3 reads CASSLVSGMAGGRSYNEQFF. CDR3 bases: TGTGCCAGCAGCTTAGTAAGCGGTATGGCGGGAGGGCGGTCCTACAATGAGCAGTTCTTC.

This clonotype has ten or more counts. The gene calls are TRBV29-1 and TRBJ2-1, with TRBD2 as a possible D gene (5 bases). Germline CDR1 SQVTM, CDR2 ANQGSEA. This CDR3 has 13 residues. V lost 2 bases, J lost 9 bases, and 14 bases lay in between. The CDR3 region is CSVESGSPGEQFF. Here the CDR3 DNA reads TGCAGCGTTGAAAGTGGGAGCCCCGGTGAGCAGTTCTTC.

The V call is TRBV11-2, the J call TRBJ2-3; 9 bases map to TRBD2. From germline, CDR1 is SGHAT and CDR2 FQNNGV. V dropped 0 bases and J dropped 1; count of bases not matched to a gene: 8. The CDR3 consists of 18 residues. The CDR3 bases are TGTGCCAGCAGCTTAGACCCTCCTTTAGCGGGAGGCACAGATACGCAGTATTTT. Translating gives CASSLDPPLAGGTDTQYF. Looking up the rest from reference TRBV11-2 and TRBJ2-3 gives the full variable domain: EAGVAQSPRYKIIEKRQSVAFWCNPISGHATLYWYQQILGQGPKLLIQFQNNGVVDDSQLPKDRFSAERLKGVDSTLKIQPAKLEDSAVYLCASSLDPPLAGGTDTQYFGPGTRLTVL.